This T cell receptor (beta chain) was observed in a study of response to subunit inactivated influenza vaccine. The study, taken as a whole, reports: It was suggested by the authors that few new T cells are recruited by each seasonal influenza vaccination.

A word on this clonotype: Its antigen is not known. The junction and the germline gene differ at one end; a read error may be behind it.

The CDR3 is made up of 19 amino acids. MiXCR, applied by TCRdb to the RT-PCR reads, yields one record per CDR3 protein. This sample yields approximately 530,000 distinct CDR3 sequences, of which approximately 13% are seen a single time; about an eighth belongs to the top ten. J is TRBJ2-6 and V is TRBV12-3 or TRBV12-4; weak D call: TRBD2 (6 bases). The sequenced sample was PBMCs from blood, obtained roughly 48 days after vaccination. This sequence was found in a man aged 50-60 years who received an inactivated influenza vaccine. CDR3: CTSSLWRVFSGSGANVLTF. In nucleotides, the CDR3 is TGTACCAGCAGTTTATGGAGGGTTTTCTCGGGCTCTGGGGCCAACGTCCTGACTTTC.